This TCR beta chain was captured by sequencing in a study of molecular identifiers for immune sequencing clone quantification. Using a CD8+CD4-CCR7+CD45RA+ phenotype, naive CD8 T cells were sorted. A note on this clonotype: A much more abundant neighbour one base away suggests this may be a read error.

TCRdb redid the calling of the PCR reads with MiXCR, one entry per CDR3 protein. The sample yields about 97,000 distinct CDR3 sequences, 20% to 25% seen once. The ends were cut back, 5 bases at V and 9 bases at J, with 26 bases in the middle. Germline CDR1 is SGHVS and CDR2 is FQNEAQ. The CDR3 length is 17 residues. This sequence originates from a human donor in good health. Some libraries in this study had Jurkat cell RNA spiked in. The sample was naive CD8+ T cells from blood, with Jurkat cell RNA spiked in. Subset specified: FACS-sorted CD8+CD4-CCR7+CD45RA+ naive T cells. This sequence joins TRBV7-8 and TRBJ2-1; D assignment may be TRBD1 or TRBD2 (5 bases each). As DNA, the CDR3 is TGTGCCAGCAGCCCCGAGGGGCGACCCCTGGGGCCCAGTGAGCAGTTCTTC. Residues: CASSPEGRPLGPSEQFF.